The clone carrying this TCR beta chain came up many times. Its antigen is undetermined. The CDR3 extends over 13 amino acids. CDR1 and CDR2 from the germline V gene are SNHLY and FYNNEI. The data stem from a study of CD8+CD57+ T cells in acquired aplastic anemia. Background on the study: The study obtained an average of around 2.9 ug of DNA from sorted CD4+ and CD8+ cells.

Study-wide results and limits: Patients and controls had CD8+ Simpson's diversity values that were not significantly distinct. Common to patients and controls were approximately 30 CD8+ CDR3 sequences.

An expansion of CD8+CD57+ cells by flow cytometry had been shown in patients chosen for sequencing. Everyone among the patients had severe acquired aplastic anemia. The study profiled TCR beta VDJ and CDR3 using genomic DNA as template. TCRdb re-called the reads with MiXCR, one entry per CDR3 protein. The sample holds about 470,000 distinct CDR3 sequences, around 30% seen once. Material: sorted CD4+, CD8+, or CD8+CD57+ T cells (not recorded which) from PBMCs. The chain links TRBV2 to TRBJ1-6; the D gene is possibly TRBD1 (6 bases). The receptor was isolated from a human donor with aplastic anemia. The CDR3 here is CATAQGSWSPLHF. The CDR3 DNA follows: TGTGCTACGGCCCAGGGGAGTTGGTCACCCCTCCACTTT.